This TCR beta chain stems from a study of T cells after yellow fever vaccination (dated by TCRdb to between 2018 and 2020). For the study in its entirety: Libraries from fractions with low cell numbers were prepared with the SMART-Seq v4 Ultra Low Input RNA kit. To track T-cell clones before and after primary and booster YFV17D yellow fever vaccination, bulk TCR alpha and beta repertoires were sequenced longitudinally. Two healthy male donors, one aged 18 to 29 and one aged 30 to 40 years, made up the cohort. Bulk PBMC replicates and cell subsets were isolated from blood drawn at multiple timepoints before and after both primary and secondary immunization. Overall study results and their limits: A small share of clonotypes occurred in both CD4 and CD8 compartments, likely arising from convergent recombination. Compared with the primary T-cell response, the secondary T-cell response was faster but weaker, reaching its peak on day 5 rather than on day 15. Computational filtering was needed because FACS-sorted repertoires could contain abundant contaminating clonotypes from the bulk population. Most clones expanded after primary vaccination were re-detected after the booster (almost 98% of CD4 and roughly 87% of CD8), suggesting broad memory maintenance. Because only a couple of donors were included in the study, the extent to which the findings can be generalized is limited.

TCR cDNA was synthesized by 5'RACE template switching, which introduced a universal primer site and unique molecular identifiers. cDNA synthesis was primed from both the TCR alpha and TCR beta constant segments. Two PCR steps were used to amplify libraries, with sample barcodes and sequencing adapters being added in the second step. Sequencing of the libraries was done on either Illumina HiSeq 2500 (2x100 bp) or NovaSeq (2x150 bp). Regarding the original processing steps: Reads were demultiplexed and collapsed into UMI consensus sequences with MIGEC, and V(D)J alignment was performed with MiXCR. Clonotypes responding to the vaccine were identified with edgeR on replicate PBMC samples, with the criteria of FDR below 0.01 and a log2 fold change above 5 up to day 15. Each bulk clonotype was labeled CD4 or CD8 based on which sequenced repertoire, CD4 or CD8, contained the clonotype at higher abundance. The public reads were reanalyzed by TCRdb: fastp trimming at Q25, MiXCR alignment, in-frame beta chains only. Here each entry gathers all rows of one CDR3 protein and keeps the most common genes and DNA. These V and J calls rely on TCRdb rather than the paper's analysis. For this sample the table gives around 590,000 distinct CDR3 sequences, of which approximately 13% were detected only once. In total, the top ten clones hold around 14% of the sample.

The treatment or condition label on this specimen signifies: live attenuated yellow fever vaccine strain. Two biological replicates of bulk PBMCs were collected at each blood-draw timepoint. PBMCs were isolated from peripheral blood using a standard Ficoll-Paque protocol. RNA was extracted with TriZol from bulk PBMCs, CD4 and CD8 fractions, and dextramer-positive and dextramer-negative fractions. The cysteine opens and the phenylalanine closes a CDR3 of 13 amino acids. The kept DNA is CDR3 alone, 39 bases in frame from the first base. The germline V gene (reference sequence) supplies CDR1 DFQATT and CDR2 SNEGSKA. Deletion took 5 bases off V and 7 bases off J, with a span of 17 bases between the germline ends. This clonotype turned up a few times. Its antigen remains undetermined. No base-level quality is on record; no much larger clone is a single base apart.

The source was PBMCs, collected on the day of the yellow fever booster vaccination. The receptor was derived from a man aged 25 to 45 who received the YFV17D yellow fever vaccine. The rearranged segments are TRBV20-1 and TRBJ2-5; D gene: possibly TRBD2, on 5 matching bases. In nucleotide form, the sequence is TGCAGTGCTGCCGTCCTCGACGGAGGGACCCAGTACTTC. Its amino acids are CSAAVLDGGTQYF.